What follows is one T cell receptor (beta chain) and its context. What it binds is not known. Clones were read by immunoSEQ multiplex PCR, and TCRdb kept only the in-frame ones, dropping some. Of 55,000 to 80,000 clones in the sample, about 98% are singletons; the top ten hold around 0.3%. An overnight rest at 37°C with about 200 IU/ml IL-2 preceded regulatory T cell sorting from thawed PBMCs. Germline V gives CDR1 SGHTA, CDR2 FQGNSA. This CDR3 has 13 amino acids. The V and J ends lost 5 bases and 8 bases, in that order; junction bases with no gene match: 7. The data are from a study of Tregs in tolerant kidney transplant recipients. Points from the study as a whole: Tregs expanded with activated donor B cells seemed most donor-specific.

The receptor was isolated from a human donor who received a combined kidney and bone marrow transplant. The rearrangement joins TRBV7-2 to TRBJ1-2; TRBD1 matches 8 bases. Source: Tregs from blood, taken before the transplant. CDR3 DNA sequence: TGTGCCAGCAGCCTACAGGGGGACGTGGGCTACACCTTC. Translation: CASSLQGDVGYTF.